This T cell receptor beta chain appears in the sequencing data of a study of blood T cell repertoires in COVID-19. About the research overall: Acute-phase and convalescent COVID-19 samples originated in the United States, Italy and Spain.

The V and J ends lost 4 bases and 2 bases respectively, with 9 bases between them. In germline, CDR1 is GTSNPN, CDR2 SVGIG (reference sequence). CDR3 size: 13 residues. Profiling relied on immunoSEQ multiplex PCR, and the TCRdb table lists in-frame clones only, not all of them. The table has 200,000 to 250,000 clones, about 85% seen once. The rearrangement links TRBV30 to TRBJ1-3; D is undetermined. The TCR originated in a woman aged 45-65 years with COVID-19, enrolled during active disease. Source material: peripheral blood. This CDR3 reads CAWNSLPGNTIYF. CDR3 sequence (DNA): TGTGCCTGGAACAGCCTCCCTGGAAACACCATATATTTT. The full variable domain, completed using reference TRBV30 and TRBJ1-3, is SQTIHQWPATLVQPVGSPLSLECTVEGTSNPNLYWYRQAAGRGLQLLFYSVGIGQISSEVPQNLSASRPQDRQFILSSKKLLLSDSGFYLCAWNSLPGNTIYFGEGSWLTVV.